The rows below give T cell receptor beta chains drawn from one sample of a study of blood T cell repertoires in COVID-19. The repertoire was sequenced with immunoSEQ multiplex PCR; TCRdb's copy has only in-frame clones and lacks some. The sample has 140,000 or so clones; around 80% are singletons. Specimen: peripheral blood. The receptors were gathered from a man between 60 and 75 years old with acute or convalescent COVID-19. Both conserved end residues are part of each CDR3. The D gene is left open where the match is weak. The listing skips clone size in some rows; elsewhere it reads once, few, many or a size class.

v_gene,j_gene,d_gene,abundance,CDR3aa,CDR3nt
TRBV10-3,TRBJ2-5,TRBD2,many,CAHGREVGETQYF,TGTGCTCACGGACGGGAGGTGGGAGAGACCCAGTACTTC
TRBV6-5,TRBJ1-1,-,few,CASSYRRNEAFF,TGTGCCAGCAGTTATCGGAGGAATGAAGCTTTCTTT
TRBV7-9,TRBJ2-7,TRBD2,-,CASSRSGSGYEQYF,TGTGCCAGCAGCCGTAGCGGGAGCGGGTACGAGCAGTACTTC
TRBV28,TRBJ2-2,-,-,CASSSYRDLAGELFF,TGTGCCAGCAGTTCTTACCGGGACTTGGCCGGGGAGCTGTTTTTT
TRBV7-9,TRBJ2-5,-,-,CASSLSGGLGQETQYF,TGTGCCAGCAGCTTATCGGGGGGCTTGGGACAAGAGACCCAGTACTTC
TRBV27,TRBJ2-5,-,-,CASSLVMETQYF,TGTGCCAGCAGTTTAGTAATGGAGACCCAGTACTTC
TRBV5-4,TRBJ2-7,-,-,CALSGGTEAYEQYF,TGTGCCCTATCGGGGGGGACAGAGGCGTACGAGCAGTACTTC
TRBV7-9,TRBJ2-1,TRBD2,many,CASRHTSVGAYNEQFF,TGTGCCAGCAGGCACACTAGCGTAGGGGCATACAATGAGCAGTTCTTC
TRBV3-1/TRBV3-2,TRBJ1-6,-,-,CASSQEDSNSPLHF,TGTGCCAGCAGCCAAGAAGACAGTAATTCACCCCTCCACTTT
TRBV23-1,TRBJ2-7,-,-,CASSHGPGGPYEQYF,TGCGCCAGCAGTCACGGACCCGGAGGTCCCTACGAGCAGTACTTC
TRBV10-1,TRBJ2-3,-,-,CASSEGGTGDTQYF,TGCGCCAGCAGTGAAGGCGGGACCGGAGATACGCAGTATTTT
TRBV5-1,TRBJ2-5,-,-,CASSFGAASVQETQYF,TGCGCCAGCAGCTTCGGGGCGGCTAGCGTTCAAGAGACCCAGTACTTC
TRBV18,TRBJ1-1,TRBD1,-,CASSPRQGEAFF,TGTGCCAGCTCACCAAGACAGGGTGAAGCTTTCTTT
TRBV7-9,TRBJ2-3,TRBD2,-,CASSLSAGGPFDTQYF,TGTGCCAGCAGCTTGTCAGCGGGAGGGCCATTTGATACGCAGTATTTT
TRBV27,TRBJ2-7,TRBD1,-,CASSRQGANEQYF,TGTGCCAGCAGCAGACAGGGGGCGAACGAGCAGTACTTC
TRBV5-6,TRBJ2-7,TRBD2,-,CASSLPSGSYEQYF,TGTGCCAGCAGCTTACCTAGCGGATCCTACGAGCAGTACTTC
TRBV6-5,TRBJ2-1,TRBD2,-,CASSFLGLADEQFF,TGTGCCAGCAGTTTCCTAGGACTAGCGGATGAGCAGTTCTTC
TRBV30,TRBJ2-1,TRBD1,few,CAWRRQGPYNEQFF,TGTGCCTGGAGGCGACAGGGCCCTTACAATGAGCAGTTCTTC
TRBV14,TRBJ2-3,TRBD2,few,CASSLTSVPSTDTQYF,TGTGCCAGCAGCCTGACTAGCGTCCCTAGCACAGATACGCAGTATTTT
TRBV5-6,TRBJ2-4,-,-,CASSLRGVAKNIQYF,TGTGCCAGCAGCTTGCGGGGAGTAGCCAAAAACATTCAGTACTTC
TRBV10-2,TRBJ2-7,TRBD2,once,CASSESPGSGGYEQYF,TGCGCCAGCAGTGAGTCTCCGGGGAGCGGGGGCTACGAGCAGTACTTC
TRBV28,TRBJ1-5,TRBD1,-,CASSWGGPQGANNQPQHF,TGTGCCAGCAGTTGGGGGGGCCCACAGGGGGCAAACAATCAGCCCCAGCATTTT
TRBV6-5,TRBJ1-2,TRBD1,-,CASSTSGGPYGYTF,TGTGCCAGCAGTACCTCAGGGGGGCCCTATGGCTACACCTTC
TRBV5-1,TRBJ2-1,-,once,CASSSQGHEQFF,TGCGCCAGCAGCTCCCAGGGGCATGAGCAGTTCTTC
TRBV6-4,TRBJ2-5,TRBD2,-,CASIKRGQETQYF,TGTGCCAGCATCAAGCGGGGTCAAGAGACCCAGTACTTC
TRBV7-2,TRBJ1-1,-,-,CASSRQLNTEAFF,TGTGCCAGCAGCCGACAGTTGAACACTGAAGCTTTCTTT
TRBV5-1,TRBJ2-7,TRBD2,few,CASSPGLAGGSAYEQYF,TGCGCCAGCAGCCCGGGACTAGCGGGAGGCTCGGCCTACGAGCAGTACTTC
TRBV6-5,TRBJ1-3,TRBD1,many,CASISDRSDGRAIYF,TGTGCCAGCATCTCGGACAGGAGTGACGGTCGTGCCATATATTTT
TRBV9,TRBJ2-5,-,-,CASSVDGATGTQYF,TGTGCCAGCAGCGTGGATGGCGCCACAGGGACCCAGTACTTC
TRBV11-2,TRBJ2-3,TRBD2,-,CASSLGGRASDTQYF,TGTGCCAGCAGCTTAGGCGGGAGGGCCTCAGATACGCAGTATTTT
TRBV7-2,TRBJ2-7,TRBD2,once,CASSRTSGNYEQYF,TGTGCCAGCAGCCGGACTAGCGGTAACTACGAGCAGTACTTC
TRBV29-1,TRBJ2-5,-,-,CSVNRQGPETQYF,TGCAGCGTAAACCGGCAGGGGCCTGAGACCCAGTACTTC
TRBV7-9,TRBJ1-6,-,-,CASNYKYNSPLHF,TGTGCCAGCAACTACAAATATAATTCACCCCTCCACTTT
TRBV7-9,TRBJ2-1,-,-,CAGGDTTYNEQFF,TGTGCCGGTGGGGACACGACCTACAATGAGCAGTTCTTC
TRBV10-2,TRBJ2-7,TRBD2,-,CASSQGLAGAYEQYF,TGCGCCAGCAGTCAAGGACTAGCGGGGGCCTACGAGCAGTACTTC
TRBV28,TRBJ1-6,-,many,CASSFPGLNSPLHF,TGTGCCAGCAGTTTCCCAGGACTTAATTCACCCCTCCACTTT
TRBV28,TRBJ2-7,-,-,CASSPPEYYEQYF,TGTGCCAGCAGTCCGCCCGAGTACTACGAGCAGTACTTC
TRBV19,TRBJ1-1,-,-,CASTDPGSMTVKPENTPEAFF,TGTGCCAGTACCGACCCCGGGTCAATGACTGTGAAACCGGAGAACACACCTGAAGCTTTCTTT
TRBV6-5,TRBJ2-2,-,-,CASSYRGGTGELFF,TGTGCCAGCAGTTACAGGGGTGGCACCGGGGAGCTGTTTTTT
TRBV27,TRBJ1-2,-,-,CASSPRGGLAYGYTF,TGTGCCAGCAGTCCCCGAGGGGGATTGGCCTATGGCTACACCTTC
TRBV9,TRBJ2-7,TRBD2,-,CASSLTSGTSPEQYF,TGTGCCAGCAGTTTGACCTCCGGGACTAGCCCCGAGCAGTACTTC
TRBV5-1,TRBJ2-2,-,-,CASREGHADGELFF,TGCGCCAGCCGAGAGGGACACGCGGACGGGGAGCTGTTTTTT
TRBV21-1,TRBJ1-2,-,-,CASSKVGGHYGYTF,TGTGCCAGCAGCAAAGTCGGGGGACACTATGGCTACACCTTC
TRBV6-5,TRBJ2-5,TRBD1,-,CASSYAPTGQETQYF,TGTGCCAGCAGTTATGCCCCGACAGGGCAAGAGACCCAGTACTTC
TRBV7-2,TRBJ2-1,TRBD2,-,CASSLLAASYNEQFF,TGTGCCAGCAGCTTACTAGCGGCTTCCTACAATGAGCAGTTCTTC
TRBV7-2,TRBJ2-3,TRBD2,-,CASSPTGLAGLDTQYF,TGTGCCAGCAGCCCGACGGGGCTAGCGGGATTGGATACGCAGTATTTT
TRBV27,TRBJ1-1,-,-,CASSDSFGNTEAFF,TGTGCCAGCAGTGACAGTTTCGGGAACACTGAAGCTTTCTTT
TRBV10-3,TRBJ2-1,TRBD2,-,CAISDSLERGGIYNEQFF,TGTGCCATCAGTGACTCCCTCGAACGGGGGGGTATCTACAATGAGCAGTTCTTC
TRBV5-6,TRBJ1-6,-,many,CASSLDRSSYNSPLHF,TGTGCCAGCAGCTTGGACAGGAGCTCCTATAATTCACCCCTCCACTTT
TRBV19,TRBJ2-3,TRBD2,-,CASSIGTSATDTQYF,TGTGCCAGTAGTATAGGTACTAGCGCCACAGATACGCAGTATTTT
TRBV9,TRBJ2-2,-,once,CASSDPRETGELFF,TGTGCCAGCAGCGACCCCCGTGAGACCGGGGAGCTGTTTTTT
TRBV15,TRBJ1-2,TRBD1,-,CATSRGQAGINGYTF,TGTGCCACCAGCCGAGGACAGGCCGGCATTAATGGCTACACCTTC
TRBV11-2,TRBJ2-7,-,-,CASSTRASYEQYF,TGTGCCAGCAGCACGAGGGCATCCTACGAGCAGTACTTC